This TCR beta chain appears in the sequencing data of a study of T cell repertoires in ileal Crohn's disease. On the study more broadly: The M0 sample came from the inflamed ileal portion of the resected specimen.

Trimming shortened V by 2 bases and J by 7 bases, and 6 bases separated the two germline ends. Germline V lookup: CDR1 SGHAT, CDR2 FQNNGV. CDR3 length: 12 residues. The method was immunoSEQ multiplex PCR; TCRdb's version includes in-frame clones alone and lacks a portion of them. The sample shows roughly 2,500 clones, roughly 93% of them seen only once. Time point specified: inflamed ileum from the surgical specimen. Sequencing input: ileal tissue. The TCR originated in an adult with Crohn's disease. The gene calls are TRBV11-2 and TRBJ1-3; D is uncertain. CDR3 protein: CASSLFENTIYF. DNA of the CDR3: TGTGCCAGCAGCTTATTTGAGAACACCATATATTTT.